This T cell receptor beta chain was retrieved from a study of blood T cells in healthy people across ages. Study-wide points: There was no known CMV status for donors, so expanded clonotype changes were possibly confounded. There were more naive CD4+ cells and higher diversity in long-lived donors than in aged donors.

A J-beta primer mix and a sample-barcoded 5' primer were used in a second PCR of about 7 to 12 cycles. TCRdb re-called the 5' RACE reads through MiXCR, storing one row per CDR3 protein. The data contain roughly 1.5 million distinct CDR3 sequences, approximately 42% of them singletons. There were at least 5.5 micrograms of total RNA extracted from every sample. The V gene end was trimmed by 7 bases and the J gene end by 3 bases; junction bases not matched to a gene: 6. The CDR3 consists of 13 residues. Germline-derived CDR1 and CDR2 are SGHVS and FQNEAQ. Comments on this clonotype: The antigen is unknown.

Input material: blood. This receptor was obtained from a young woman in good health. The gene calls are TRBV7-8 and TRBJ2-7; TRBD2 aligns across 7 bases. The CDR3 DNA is TGTGCCAGCAATGCGGGAGTCAACTACGAGCAGTACTTC. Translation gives CASNAGVNYEQYF.